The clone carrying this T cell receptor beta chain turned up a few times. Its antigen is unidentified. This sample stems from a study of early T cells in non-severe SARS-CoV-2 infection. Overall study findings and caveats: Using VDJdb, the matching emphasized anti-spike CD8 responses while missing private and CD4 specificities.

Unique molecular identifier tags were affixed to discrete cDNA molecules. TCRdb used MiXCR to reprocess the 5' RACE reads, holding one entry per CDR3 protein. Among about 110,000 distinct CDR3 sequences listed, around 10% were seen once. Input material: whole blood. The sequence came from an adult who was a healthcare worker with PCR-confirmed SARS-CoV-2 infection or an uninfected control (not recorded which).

CDR3 sequence (DNA): TGTGCCATCACTGGGACCCCGGATCAGCCCCAGCATTTT. This translates into CAITGTPDQPQHF. This sequence joins TRBV10-3 and TRBJ1-5, with D possibly being TRBD1 (5 bases). Trimming left V 7 bases short and J 5 bases short, with 12 bases between. CDR3 length equals 13 residues. CDR1 and CDR2 (germline): ENHRY, SYGVKD.